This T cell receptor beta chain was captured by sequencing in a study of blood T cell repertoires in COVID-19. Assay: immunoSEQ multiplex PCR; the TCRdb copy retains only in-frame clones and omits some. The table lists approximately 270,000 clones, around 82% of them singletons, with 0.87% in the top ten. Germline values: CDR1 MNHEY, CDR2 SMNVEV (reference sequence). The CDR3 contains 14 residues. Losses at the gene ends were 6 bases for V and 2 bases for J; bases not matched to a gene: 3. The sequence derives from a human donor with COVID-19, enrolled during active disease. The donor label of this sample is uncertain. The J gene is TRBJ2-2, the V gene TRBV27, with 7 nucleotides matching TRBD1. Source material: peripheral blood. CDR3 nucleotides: TGTGCCAGCAGGTGGGACAGAAACACCGGGGAGCTGTTTTTT. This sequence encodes CASRWDRNTGELFF.